The 25 T cell receptor beta chains reported below all come from one sample, sequenced in a study of blood T cell repertoires in COVID-19. The protocol was immunoSEQ multiplex PCR, while the TCRdb copy is restricted to in-frame clones and leaves out a portion. Altogether 150,000 to 200,000 clones are present, 75% to 90% being singletons, with the ten largest covering 10% to 15%. Sequenced input: PBMCs or T cells enriched from blood (not recorded which). Every receptor here comes from a woman aged 60-70 years who had recovered from COVID-19.

In this sample, this clone turned up a few times. The rearrangement uses TRBV29-1 and TRBJ1-2; 10 bases line up with TRBD1. Germline CDR1 is SQVTM and CDR2 is ANQGSEA. V was clipped by 6 bases and J by 3 bases; unmatched bases: 10. The CDR3 contains 15 residues. The CDR3 nucleotides are TGCAGCGTCCACGAAGGGGGACAGGGGTACTATGGCTACACCTTC. Translated: CSVHEGGQGYYGYTF.

The rearrangement uses TRBV11-2 and TRBJ2-1, with TRBD2 matching over 7 bases. This CDR3 is 15 amino acids long. CDR1 and CDR2 from the germline V gene are SGHAT and FQNNGV. Trimming removed 6 bases from V and 9 bases from J; junction bases left unmatched: 14. The CDR3 here is CASRGSGRESGEQFF. The CDR3 DNA reads as TGTGCCAGCAGAGGCTCTGGGCGGGAGTCTGGTGAGCAGTTCTTC.

The chain couples TRBV9 to TRBJ1-6, with D possibly matching TRBD1 (6 bases). V was shortened by 4 bases and J by 8 bases, with 16 bases between the two germline ends. The CDR3 consists of 15 residues. The germline CDR1 and CDR2 sequences are SGDLS and YYNGEE. The CDR3 spells CASSSSGQGHSPLHF. CDR3 bases: TGTGCCAGCAGCTCCTCGGGGCAGGGGCATTCACCCCTCCACTTT.

The rearrangement links TRBV18 to TRBJ2-3, with D perhaps TRBD1 (6 bases). The germline CDR1 and CDR2 sequences are KGHSH and LQKENI. This CDR3 spans 17 amino acids. V was pared by 3 bases and J by 2 bases, with 18 bases between. The CDR3 DNA sequence: TGTGCCAGCTCACCGCAAGGGGGTTTTTTGAACACAGATACGCAGTATTTT. Protein: CASSPQGGFLNTDTQYF.

V usage is TRBV7-3 and J usage is TRBJ2-3; possible D gene TRBD2, 6 bases. The CDR3 runs 13 residues. Trimming cost V 3 bases and J 2 bases, with 6 bases left between them. Germline loops: CDR1 SGHTA, CDR2 FQGTGA. The CDR3 here is CASSLDYTDTQYF. The CDR3 DNA reads as TGTGCCAGCAGCTTGGACTACACAGATACGCAGTATTTT.

The rearrangement joins TRBV10-1 to TRBJ2-5, with a possible D match to TRBD1 (6 bases). The V and J ends lost 0 bases and 2 bases respectively, with 10 bases between them. Per germline, CDR1 WNHNN and CDR2 SYGVQD (reference sequence). This CDR3 is 15 amino acids long. CDR3 loop: CASSESGTRQETQYF. In nucleotides, the CDR3 is TGCGCCAGCAGTGAGTCCGGGACACGTCAAGAGACCCAGTACTTC.

V gene TRBV2 combines with J gene TRBJ2-7, with a tentative D call TRBD1 (6 bases). Per germline, CDR1 SNHLY and CDR2 FYNNEI. The CDR3 is made up of 14 amino acids. V lost 3 bases to trimming and J lost 4 bases, with 13 bases between them. In DNA form, the CDR3 reads TGTGCCAGCAGTGACCGCAGGGGAGTGTACGAGCAGTACTTC. It specifies CASSDRRGVYEQYF.

The chain joins TRBV30 to TRBJ2-1; TRBD2 agrees at 12 bases. Germline CDR1 and CDR2: GTSNPN and SVGIG (reference sequence). CDR3 length: 13 residues. The V segment lost 4 bases and the J segment 10 bases; nucleotides outside the gene matches: 5. The CDR3 nucleotides are TGTGCCTGGACTAGCGGGGGGGCCAGGGAGCAGTTCTTC. Residues: CAWTSGGAREQFF. The full variable domain, its missing parts supplied by reference TRBV30 and TRBJ2-1, is SQTIHQWPATLVQPVGSPLSLECTVEGTSNPNLYWYRQAAGRGLQLLFYSVGIGQISSEVPQNLSASRPQDRQFILSSKKLLLSDSGFYLCAWTSGGAREQFFGPGTRLTVL.

This rearrangement joins TRBV5-1 to TRBJ2-2, with 8 bases identical to TRBD1. The CDR3 has 16 amino acids. Germline V gene lookup returns CDR1 SGHRS and CDR2 YFSETQ. Unmatched junction bases numbered 11, after V lost 5 bases and J lost 5 bases. CDR3 sequence (DNA): TGCGCCAGCAGTTGGCAGGGGGCTTCCGGGACCGGGGAGCTGTTTTTT. Translating it yields CASSWQGASGTGELFF.

The CDR3 reads CASSPQGTEAFF. CDR3 DNA sequence: TGTGCCAGCAGCCCCCAGGGCACTGAAGCTTTCTTT. The rearrangement links TRBV21-1 to TRBJ1-1; the table's D call, TRBD1, has no DNA check behind it. TRBV21-1 is listed as a pseudogene. This CDR3 is 12 amino acids long.

The CDR3 nucleotides are TGTGCCAGCAGCCCCGGCCTAGCGGGAGACTACTACGAGCAGTACTTC. It specifies CASSPGLAGDYYEQYF. The chain joins TRBV7-9 to TRBJ2-7; TRBD2 matches at 10 bases. Germline lookup yields CDR1 SEHNR and CDR2 FQNEAQ (reference sequence). V gave up 5 bases and J gave up 3 bases; unmatched junction bases: 10. This CDR3 spans 16 amino acids.

The genes are TRBV30 and TRBJ1-6, with D tentatively TRBD1 (6 bases). The CDR3 is made up of 18 amino acids. V was clipped by 0 bases and J by 9 bases, with 24 bases between them. Germline CDR1 and CDR2: GTSNPN and SVGIG (reference sequence). In DNA form, the CDR3 reads TGTGCCTGGAGTGTAAACAGGGTTCCGGGTCCCGGTGGTTCACCCCTCCACTTT. Protein sequence: CAWSVNRVPGPGGSPLHF.

The J gene is TRBJ1-2, the V gene TRBV24-1; weak D call: TRBD1 (5 bases). Germline-derived CDR1 and CDR2 are KGHDR and SFDVKD. This CDR3 has 14 amino acids. Trimming cost V 3 bases and J 1 base, with 8 bases left between them. The CDR3 DNA reads as TGTGCCACCAGTGATCTAGACAGTAACTATGGCTACACCTTC. Protein product: CATSDLDSNYGYTF.

The chain links TRBV7-9 to TRBJ2-3; 10 positions match TRBD1. The CDR3 length is 16 residues. The V gene end was trimmed by 2 bases and the J gene end by 5 bases; junction bases not matched to a gene: 7. CDR1 and CDR2 (germline): SEHNR, FQNEAQ (reference sequence). The CDR3 sequence is CASSLPTGGGGDTQYF. As DNA, the CDR3 is TGTGCCAGCAGCTTACCGACAGGGGGCGGCGGAGATACGCAGTATTTT.

CDR3 loop: CASSRLGRDTQYF. CDR3 DNA: TGTGCCAGCAGTCGACTAGGGAGAGATACGCAGTATTTT. The genes are TRBV6-5 and TRBJ2-3; D may be TRBD2 (6 bases). This CDR3 comprises 13 residues. The V end lost 5 bases, the J end lost 5 bases, and 11 bases lay between the germline ends. Germline V CDR1 and CDR2: MNHEY, SVGAGI.

Regarding this clone: The same CDR3 arises from other DNA sequences in this sample as well. CDR3 in amino acids: CASSSIAGGYNEQFF. In DNA form, the CDR3 reads TGTGCCAGCAGCTCCATAGCGGGGGGGTACAATGAGCAGTTCTTC. The chain recombines TRBV11-2 with TRBJ2-1, with 11 bases aligning to TRBD2. This CDR3 has 15 amino acids. The J segment lost 4 bases and the V segment lost 4 bases, leaving 3 bases of the junction unmatched. From germline, CDR1 is SGHAT and CDR2 FQNNGV. Filled out from reference TRBV11-2 and TRBJ2-1, the complete variable domain reads EAGVAQSPRYKIIEKRQSVAFWCNPISGHATLYWYQQILGQGPKLLIQFQNNGVVDDSQLPKDRFSAERLKGVDSTLKIQPAKLEDSAVYLCASSSIAGGYNEQFFGPGTRLTVL.

The rearrangement links TRBV2 to TRBJ1-1; a possible D gene is TRBD1 (5 bases). Trimming left V 6 bases short and J 10 bases short, with 24 bases between. This CDR3 is built from 15 residues. CDR1 is SNHLY, CDR2 FYNNEI, per germline. Here the CDR3 reads CASRDMGGDGLRAFF. Here the CDR3 DNA reads TGTGCCAGCAGAGACATGGGAGGGGACGGCCTACGAGCTTTCTTT. Drawing the rest from reference TRBV2 and TRBJ1-1, the complete variable domain is EPEVTQTPSHQVTQMGQEVILRCVPISNHLYFYWYRQILGQKVEFLVSFYNNEISEKSEIFDDQFSVERPDGSNFTLKIRSTKLEDSAMYFCASRDMGGDGLRAFFGQGTRLTVV.

The J gene is TRBJ1-2, the V gene TRBV28; a weak D match, TRBD1 (5 bases). This CDR3 has 13 residues. Trimming removed 6 bases from V and 5 bases from J, with 13 bases in between. CDR1 is MDHEN and CDR2 is SYDVKM in the germline V gene. The CDR3 coding sequence is TGTGCCAGCAGCCCAGGGCGCCCGTATGGCTACACCTTC. Translation gives CASSPGRPYGYTF.

The chain combines TRBV19 with TRBJ1-1; perhaps TRBD1 as D (6 bases). With 9 bases removed from V and 5 bases from J, the gap between germline ends came to 13 bases. CDR1 is LNHDA, CDR2 SQIVND, per germline (reference sequence). The CDR3 sequence is 12 residues long. DNA for the CDR3: TGTGCCAGCTACAGGGTTTGGACTGAAGCTTTCTTT. Translated: CASYRVWTEAFF.

This clone came up once. The J gene is TRBJ1-4, the V gene TRBV5-1; 7 nucleotides line up with TRBD1. After removal of 1 base from V and 0 bases from J, the junction contained 6 bases not matched to a gene. The CDR3 is 17 residues long. Germline CDR1 reads SGHRS; CDR2 reads YFSETQ. The CDR3 protein is CASSLNLQGATNEKLFF. The CDR3, as DNA: TGCGCCAGCAGCTTGAACTTGCAGGGGGCAACTAATGAAAAACTGTTTTTT.

The DNA of the CDR3 is TGTGCCAGCAGCTTGGATCGTTATCAGGGGTCCTACGAGCAGTACTTC. As protein: CASSLDRYQGSYEQYF. This chain uses TRBV5-6 with TRBJ2-7, with D perhaps matching TRBD1 (6 bases). Germline assignment: CDR1 SGHDT and CDR2 YYEEEE. The length of the CDR3 is 16 residues. The germline V and J ends were trimmed by 0 bases and 1 base, with 14 bases remaining between them.

The chain joins TRBV28 to TRBJ1-2; TRBD1 matches 8 bases. Germline V gene lookup returns CDR1 MDHEN and CDR2 SYDVKM. Unmatched junction bases numbered 8, after V lost 3 bases and J lost 8 bases. CDR3 length: 14 amino acids. The CDR3 sequence: CASSFLTGDLGYTF. The CDR3 region has the DNA TGTGCCAGCAGTTTCTTGACAGGGGACCTCGGCTACACCTTC.

This rearrangement joins TRBV3-1 (or the pseudogene TRBV3-2) to TRBJ2-1; 7 positions match TRBD2. Germline CDR1 is LGHDT and CDR2 is YNNKEL (reference sequence). This CDR3 region has 15 residues. Trimming took 4 bases from V and 5 from J; bases not matched to a gene: 8. In nucleotides, the CDR3 is TGTGCCAGCAGCCGCGGCAGCGGGGCAAACAATGAGCAGTTCTTC. Translated: CASSRGSGANNEQFF.

The chain combines TRBV5-4 with TRBJ1-4, with TRBD1 matching 9 bases. The CDR3 has 17 amino acids. The V segment lost 3 bases and the J segment 6 bases; nucleotides outside the gene matches: 12. Germline CDR1 SGHNT, CDR2 YYREEE (reference sequence). The CDR3 DNA reads TGTGCCAGCAGCTCAGGCCCCCTGTGGACAGGGGATGAAAAACTGTTTTTT. This codes for CASSSGPLWTGDEKLFF.

The chain is built from TRBV6-5 and TRBJ1-2; TRBD1 agrees at 7 bases. With V trimmed by 6 bases and J by 6 bases, 10 bases remained unmatched. The CDR3 is made up of 14 amino acids. The germline gives CDR1 MNHEY, CDR2 SVGAGI. CDR3 nucleotides: TGTGCCAGCAGAGGGGTAGGGGGCGCCCATGGCTACACCTTC. Encoded protein: CASRGVGGAHGYTF.